One and the same sample provided the 14 T cell receptor beta chains below, sequenced in a study of graft-versus-host responses after intestinal transplantation. The data were produced by immunoSEQ multiplex PCR, yet TCRdb's version contains in-frame clones alone and is incomplete. The table includes around 50,000 clones, about 89% detected once. Their antigen targets remain unknown. The sample here was unstimulated CD4+ T cells sorted from spleen or lymph node cells, taken before transplant. The receptors come from a human donor who was the organ donor for an intestinal transplant.

This chain links TRBV18 with TRBJ2-5; TRBD2 aligns across 11 bases. The closer fit of TRBJ2-7 to the DNA end suggests the J call may be wrong. The CDR3 runs to 16 residues. Germline assignment: CDR1 KGHSH and CDR2 LQKENI. CDR3 DNA: TGTGCCAGCTCATCGGGGACTAGCGGAGTAATCTACGAGCAGTACTTC. Protein product: CASSSGTSGVIYEQYF.

This chain connects TRBV15 to TRBJ2-1; D possibly corresponds to TRBD1 (5 bases). The CDR3 extends over 15 amino acids. Trimming took off 0 bases at V and 8 bases at J, with 14 bases between the two ends. Per germline, CDR1 LNHNV and CDR2 YYDKDF (reference sequence). This CDR3 is CATSRDTPRGYEQFF. The DNA of the CDR3 is TGTGCCACCAGCAGAGATACCCCAAGGGGCTATGAGCAGTTCTTC.

The chain employs TRBV6-1 and TRBJ1-3; D gene ambiguous. The length of the CDR3 is 14 residues. Trimming removed 2 bases from V and 7 bases from J, with 12 bases in between. Germline values: CDR1 MNHNS, CDR2 SASEGT. In DNA form, the CDR3 reads TGTGCCAGCAGTGAACGAGGGAGAGGGAACACCATATATTTT. Translated: CASSERGRGNTIYF.

This sequence joins TRBV6-5 and TRBJ2-4; possible D gene TRBD1, 5 bases. Germline values: CDR1 MNHEY, CDR2 SVGAGI. V lost 6 bases and J lost 2, with 11 bases in between. CDR3 length equals 14 residues. Written as DNA, the CDR3 is TGTGCCAGCAGGCCCAGGGTGTCCAAAAACATTCAGTACTTC. It translates to CASRPRVSKNIQYF.

V usage is TRBV9 and J usage is TRBJ2-5; perhaps TRBD2 as D (5 bases). Germline CDR1 and CDR2: SGDLS and YYNGEE. This CDR3 is 13 amino acids long. Between the trimmed V and J ends, which lost 5 bases and 3 bases, there was a span of 11 bases. The CDR3 DNA reads TGTGCCAGCAGTCCGGGGATTAAAGAGACCCAGTACTTC. It encodes CASSPGIKETQYF.

The gene calls are TRBV4-2 and TRBJ2-1; TRBD2 aligns across 13 bases. Unmatched junction bases numbered 5, after V lost 2 bases and J lost 10 bases. CDR1 LGHNA and CDR2 YNFKEQ come from the germline V gene. This CDR3 comprises 15 residues. Here the CDR3 reads CASSQRLAGGAEQFF. In nucleotides, the CDR3 is TGTGCCAGCAGCCAACGACTAGCGGGAGGAGCCGAGCAGTTCTTC.

This clone was seen just once. This chain uses TRBV2 with TRBJ2-5; 7 nucleotides line up with TRBD1. This CDR3 is 13 amino acids long. Germline V gene sequence: CDR1 SNHLY, CDR2 FYNNEI. Losses at the gene ends were 6 bases for V and 2 bases for J; bases not matched to a gene: 3. CDR3 loop: CASRGTAQETQYF. DNA for the CDR3: TGTGCCAGCAGGGGGACAGCACAAGAGACCCAGTACTTC. Full variable domain (outside the CDR3, taken from reference TRBV2 and TRBJ2-5): EPEVTQTPSHQVTQMGQEVILRCVPISNHLYFYWYRQILGQKVEFLVSFYNNEISEKSEIFDDQFSVERPDGSNFTLKIRSTKLEDSAMYFCASRGTAQETQYFGPGTRLLVL.

V and J are TRBV25-1 and TRBJ2-7; D unresolved. The CDR3 sequence is 11 residues long. Germline CDR1 and CDR2: MGHDK and SYGVNS. Trimming stripped 1 base from V and 5 bases from J, with 3 bases between. The CDR3 spells CASSELDEQYF. The DNA of the CDR3 is TGTGCCAGCAGTGAATTAGACGAGCAGTACTTC.

The gene calls are TRBV6-5 and TRBJ2-7, with D possibly TRBD2 on 6 matching bases. This CDR3 region has 15 residues. V lost 4 bases and J lost 4, with 17 bases in between. Per the germline V gene, CDR1 is MNHEY and CDR2 is SVGAGI. This CDR3 reads CASSSAPGLVYEQYF. CDR3 nucleotides: TGTGCCAGCAGTTCGGCCCCGGGACTGGTTTACGAGCAGTACTTC.

The chain has TRBV14 and TRBJ2-7; 9 bases are shared with TRBD1. Germline lookup yields CDR1 SGHDN and CDR2 FVKESK. The V gene end was trimmed by 4 bases and the J gene end by 3 bases; junction bases not matched to a gene: 7. This CDR3 has 15 amino acids. The DNA for the CDR3 is TGTGCCAGCAGCCCTTCCGGGACAGGGCTCTACGAGCAGTACTTC. Protein: CASSPSGTGLYEQYF.

Regarding this clone: One junction end disagrees with the germline gene, perhaps due to a read error. The chain uses TRBV5-1 and TRBJ2-4, with D perhaps matching TRBD2 (6 bases). CDR3 length: 14 amino acids. The germline V gene encodes CDR1 SGHRS and CDR2 YFSETQ. The CDR3 region is CASSSSQPGEAVNF. CDR3 bases: TGCGCCAGCAGCTCATCCCAACCCGGGGAGGCTGTAAACTTC.

The chain employs TRBV19 and TRBJ1-1; TRBD1 might be the D (6 bases). The CDR3 contains 15 residues. Trimming stripped 3 bases from V and 5 bases from J, with 16 bases between. Germline loops: CDR1 LNHDA, CDR2 SQIVND (reference sequence). Written as DNA, the CDR3 is TGTGCCAGTAGTATCCCCCGCAGGGGCGATACTGAAGCTTTCTTT. Amino acids: CASSIPRRGDTEAFF.

This sequence joins TRBV19 and TRBJ2-5; TRBD2 aligns across 7 bases. The length of the CDR3 is 15 residues. Germline V gene data show CDR1 as LNHDA and CDR2 as SQIVND (reference sequence). The trim removed 6 bases at V and 2 bases at J, leaving 9 bases unmatched. As DNA, the CDR3 is TGTGCCAGTAGGACGGGTGGAGCGGGGCAAGAGACCCAGTACTTC. Its protein is CASRTGGAGQETQYF.

V is TRBV5-4 and J is TRBJ2-1, with D possibly being TRBD2 (6 bases). Trimming took 2 bases from V and 7 from J, leaving 13 bases between them. There are 14 residues in the CDR3. Per the germline V gene, CDR1 is SGHNT and CDR2 is YYREEE (reference sequence). CDR3 sequence: CASSFVGTPNEQFF. The CDR3, as DNA: TGTGCCAGCAGCTTCGTGGGGACTCCGAATGAGCAGTTCTTC.